What follows are 7 T cell receptor beta chains derived from one specimen sequenced in a study of cytomegalovirus exposure and HLA in healthy donors. The primer mix had 60 Vbeta and 13 Jbeta primers. Generated by immunoSEQ multiplex PCR, the TCRdb table keeps only in-frame clones and is missing some. The data hold 170,000 or so clones, with 65% to 80% observed a single time. The sample comprised PBMCs. Receptor source: a woman aged 50 to 60 in good health and CMV-seropositive.

The chain employs TRBV11-1 and TRBJ2-1; TRBD2 agrees at 10 bases. Germline V gives CDR1 SGHAT, CDR2 FQDESV (reference sequence). The CDR3 consists of 14 residues. The J segment lost 6 bases and the V segment lost 3 bases, leaving 2 bases of the junction unmatched. The CDR3 nucleotides are TGTGCCAGCAGCTTCATAGCGGGGGGCAATGAGCAGTTCTTC. Its translation is CASSFIAGGNEQFF. Supplemented by reference TRBV11-1 and TRBJ2-1, the full variable domain reads EAEVAQSPRYKITEKSQAVAFWCDPISGHATLYWYRQILGQGPELLVQFQDESVVDDSQLPKDRFSAERLKGVDSTLKIQPAELGDSAMYLCASSFIAGGNEQFFGPGTRLTVL.

This clone was found a few times. The chain is built from TRBV28 and TRBJ2-5, with TRBD1 matching over 7 bases. The J call may be in error: the DNA end matches TRBJ2-7 better. CDR1 and CDR2 from the germline V gene are MDHEN and SYDVKM. The CDR3 contains 13 residues. The CDR3 region has the DNA TGTGCCAGCAGTTTAACAGGGGACGACGAGCAGTACTTC. Amino acid sequence: CASSLTGDDEQYF.

DNA of the CDR3: TGTGCCAGCATTGTTGGGAGGACCTCCTACAATGAGCAGTTCTTC. Protein product: CASIVGRTSYNEQFF. This rearrangement joins TRBV21-1 to TRBJ2-1; the D call of TRBD2 is as the table states it, not checked on the DNA. TRBV21-1 is a known pseudogene. The CDR3 length is 15 residues.

A single count supports this clone. This chain links TRBV9 with TRBJ2-2; possibly TRBD2 for D (5 bases). With 0 bases removed from V and 2 bases from J, the gap between germline ends came to 14 bases. CDR1 SGDLS and CDR2 YYNGEE come from the germline V gene. The CDR3 has 17 residues. CDR3 nucleotide sequence: TGTGCCAGCAGCGTAGAACGCGAGCGGTTTAACACCGGGGAGCTGTTTTTT. Amino acids: CASSVERERFNTGELFF.

The table lists this clone with a count of one. The chain employs TRBV5-8 and TRBJ2-5; 7 bases fit TRBD2. Germline CDR1 is SGHTS and CDR2 is YDEGEE. The CDR3 contains 18 residues. After removal of 1 base from V and 1 base from J, the junction contained 13 bases not matched to a gene. CDR3 residues: CASSLHLVGGGFQETQYF. CDR3 coding DNA: TGTGCCAGCAGCTTGCACCTAGTCGGCGGGGGATTCCAAGAGACCCAGTACTTC.

This chain joins TRBV5-1 and TRBJ2-1; TRBD2 matches at 9 bases. The CDR3 covers 15 residues. V shed 3 bases, J shed 5 bases, and the junction held 6 bases outside the gene matches. The V gene's germline CDR1 is SGHRS and CDR2 YFSETQ. CDR3 sequence: CASSYLAGSNNEQFF. CDR3 in DNA: TGCGCCAGCAGCTACCTAGCGGGAAGCAACAATGAGCAGTTCTTC. The full variable domain, in which reference TRBV5-1 and TRBJ2-1 provide the parts outside the CDR3, is KAGVTQTPRYLIKTRGQQVTLSCSPISGHRSVSWYQQTPGQGLQFLFEYFSETQRNKGNFPGRFSGRQFSNSRSEMNVSTLELGDSALYLCASSYLAGSNNEQFFGPGTRLTVL.

The gene calls are TRBV7-8 and TRBJ2-2; 8 nucleotides agree with TRBD2. V shed 5 bases and J 10 bases; nucleotides not matched to a gene: 9. The germline gives CDR1 SGHVS, CDR2 FQNEAQ. The length of the CDR3 is 14 residues. CDR3 nucleotides: TGTGCCAGCAGCCTTGGGACTAGTTCGCTGGAGCTGTTTTTT. It specifies CASSLGTSSLELFF.